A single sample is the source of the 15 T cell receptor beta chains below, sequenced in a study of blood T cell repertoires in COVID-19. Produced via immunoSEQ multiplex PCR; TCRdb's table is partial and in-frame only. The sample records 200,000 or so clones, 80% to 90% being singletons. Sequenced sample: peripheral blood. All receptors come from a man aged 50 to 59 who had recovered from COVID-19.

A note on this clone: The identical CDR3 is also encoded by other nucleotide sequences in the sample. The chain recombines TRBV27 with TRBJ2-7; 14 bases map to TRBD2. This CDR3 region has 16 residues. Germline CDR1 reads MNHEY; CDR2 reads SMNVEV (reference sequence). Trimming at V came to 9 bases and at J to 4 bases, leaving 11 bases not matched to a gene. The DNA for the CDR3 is TGTGCCAGTTCCCGCGGACTAGCGGGAGGAAGATACGAGCAGTACTTC. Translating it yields CASSRGLAGGRYEQYF.

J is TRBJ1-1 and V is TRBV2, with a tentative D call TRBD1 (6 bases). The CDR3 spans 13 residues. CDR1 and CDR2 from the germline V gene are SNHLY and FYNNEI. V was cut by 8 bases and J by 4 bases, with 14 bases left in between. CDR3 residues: CASSDSSFTEAFF. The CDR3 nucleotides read TGTGCCAGCTCGGACAGTTCGTTCACTGAAGCTTTCTTT.

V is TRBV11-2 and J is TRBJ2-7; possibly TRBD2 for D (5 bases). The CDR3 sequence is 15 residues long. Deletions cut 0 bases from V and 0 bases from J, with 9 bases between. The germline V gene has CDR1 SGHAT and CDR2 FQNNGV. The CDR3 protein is CASSLDGGSSYEQYF. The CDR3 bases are TGTGCCAGCAGCTTAGATGGAGGCAGCTCCTACGAGCAGTACTTC.

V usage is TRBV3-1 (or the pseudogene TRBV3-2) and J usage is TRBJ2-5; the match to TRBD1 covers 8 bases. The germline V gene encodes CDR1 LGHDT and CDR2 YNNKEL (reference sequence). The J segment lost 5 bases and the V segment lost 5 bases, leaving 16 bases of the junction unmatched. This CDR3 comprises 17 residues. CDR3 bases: TGTGCCAGCAGCGGCCCTCTTCTATCGACAGGGGCGGAGACCCAGTACTTC. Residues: CASSGPLLSTGAETQYF.

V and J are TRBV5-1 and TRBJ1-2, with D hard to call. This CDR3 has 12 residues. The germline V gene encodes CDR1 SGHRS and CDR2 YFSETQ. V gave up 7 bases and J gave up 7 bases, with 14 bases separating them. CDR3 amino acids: CASSGEGSGYTF. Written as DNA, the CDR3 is TGCGCCAGCTCCGGTGAGGGTAGTGGCTACACCTTC.

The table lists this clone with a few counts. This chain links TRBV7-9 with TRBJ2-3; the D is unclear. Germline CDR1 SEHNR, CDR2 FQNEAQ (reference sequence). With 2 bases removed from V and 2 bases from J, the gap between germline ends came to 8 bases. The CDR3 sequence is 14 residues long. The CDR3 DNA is TGTGCCAGCAGCTTAACCCAGAACACAGATACGCAGTATTTT. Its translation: CASSLTQNTDTQYF.

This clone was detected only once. CDR3: CASSLSASGSNEQFF. As DNA, the CDR3 is TGTGCCAGCAGTTTATCGGCTAGCGGGAGCAATGAGCAGTTCTTC. The genes are TRBV28 and TRBJ2-1; TRBD2 agrees at 10 bases. The CDR3 runs to 15 residues. The V gene's germline CDR1 is MDHEN and CDR2 SYDVKM. The trim removed 1 base at V and 6 bases at J, leaving 3 bases unmatched.

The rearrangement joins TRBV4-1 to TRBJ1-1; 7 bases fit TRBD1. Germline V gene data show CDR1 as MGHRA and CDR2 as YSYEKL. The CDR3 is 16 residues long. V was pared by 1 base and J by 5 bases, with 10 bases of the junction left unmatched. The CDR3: CASSQVAGRGKTEAFF. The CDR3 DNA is TGCGCCAGCAGCCAAGTGGCGGGCAGGGGGAAGACTGAAGCTTTCTTT.

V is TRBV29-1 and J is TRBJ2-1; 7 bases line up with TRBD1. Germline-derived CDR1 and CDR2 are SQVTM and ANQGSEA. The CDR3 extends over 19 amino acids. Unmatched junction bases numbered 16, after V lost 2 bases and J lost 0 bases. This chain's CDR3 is CSVEPQGIEVGFSYNEQFF. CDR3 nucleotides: TGCAGCGTTGAACCACAGGGGATCGAGGTAGGATTCTCCTACAATGAGCAGTTCTTC.

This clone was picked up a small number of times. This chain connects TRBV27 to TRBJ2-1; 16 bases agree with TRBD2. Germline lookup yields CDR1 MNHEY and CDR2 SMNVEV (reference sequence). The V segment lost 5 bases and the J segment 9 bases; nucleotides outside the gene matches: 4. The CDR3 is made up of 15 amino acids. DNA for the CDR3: TGTGCCAGCAGTCAGGGACTAGCGGGAGGGGGTGAGCAGTTCTTC. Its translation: CASSQGLAGGGEQFF.

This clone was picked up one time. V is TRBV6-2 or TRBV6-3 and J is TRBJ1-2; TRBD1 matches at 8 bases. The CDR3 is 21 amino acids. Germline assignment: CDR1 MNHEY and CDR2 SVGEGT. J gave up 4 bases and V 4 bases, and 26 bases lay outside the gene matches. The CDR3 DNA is TGTGCCAGCAGTTCCATCTTAGGACAGGGAAGGATCACACCACAGGCCTATGGCTACACCTTC. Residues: CASSSILGQGRITPQAYGYTF.

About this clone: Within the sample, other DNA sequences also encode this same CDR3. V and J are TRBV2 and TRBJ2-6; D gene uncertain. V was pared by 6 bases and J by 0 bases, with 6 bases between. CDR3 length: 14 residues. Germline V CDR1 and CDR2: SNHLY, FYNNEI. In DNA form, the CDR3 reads TGTGCCAGCAGCAGAAGCTCTGGGGCCAACGTCCTGACTTTC. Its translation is CASSRSSGANVLTF.

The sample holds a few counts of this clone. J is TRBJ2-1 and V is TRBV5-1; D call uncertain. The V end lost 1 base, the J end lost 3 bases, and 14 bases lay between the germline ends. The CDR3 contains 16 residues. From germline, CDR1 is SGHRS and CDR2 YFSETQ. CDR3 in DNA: TGCGCCAGCAGCTTGTTTGTTGAGACGGGCTACAATGAGCAGTTCTTC. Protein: CASSLFVETGYNEQFF. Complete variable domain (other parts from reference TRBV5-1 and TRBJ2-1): KAGVTQTPRYLIKTRGQQVTLSCSPISGHRSVSWYQQTPGQGLQFLFEYFSETQRNKGNFPGRFSGRQFSNSRSEMNVSTLELGDSALYLCASSLFVETGYNEQFFGPGTRLTVL.

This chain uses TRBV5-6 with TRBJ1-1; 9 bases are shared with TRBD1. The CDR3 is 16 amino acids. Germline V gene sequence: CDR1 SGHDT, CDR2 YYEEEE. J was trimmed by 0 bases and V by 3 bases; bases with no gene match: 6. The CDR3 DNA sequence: TGTGCCAGCAGCTGGGGACAGGGACTAATGAACACTGAAGCTTTCTTT. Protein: CASSWGQGLMNTEAFF.

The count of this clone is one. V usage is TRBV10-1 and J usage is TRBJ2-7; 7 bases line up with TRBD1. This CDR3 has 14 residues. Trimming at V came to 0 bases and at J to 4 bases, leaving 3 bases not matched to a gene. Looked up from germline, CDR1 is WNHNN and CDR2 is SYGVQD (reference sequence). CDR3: CASSESQGKYEQYF. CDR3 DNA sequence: TGCGCCAGCAGTGAGTCACAGGGGAAGTACGAGCAGTACTTC.